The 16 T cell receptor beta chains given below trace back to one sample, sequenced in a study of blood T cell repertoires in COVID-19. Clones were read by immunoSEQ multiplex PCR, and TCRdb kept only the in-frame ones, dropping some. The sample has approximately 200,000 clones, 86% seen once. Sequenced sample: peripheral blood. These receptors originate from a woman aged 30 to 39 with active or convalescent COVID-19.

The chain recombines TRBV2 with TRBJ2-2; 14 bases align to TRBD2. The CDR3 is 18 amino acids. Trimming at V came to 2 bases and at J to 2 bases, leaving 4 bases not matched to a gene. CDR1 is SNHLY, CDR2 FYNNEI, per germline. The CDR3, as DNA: TGTGCCAGCAGTGAAAGGACTAGCGGGGGGTTAAACACCGGGGAGCTGTTTTTT. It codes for CASSERTSGGLNTGELFF.

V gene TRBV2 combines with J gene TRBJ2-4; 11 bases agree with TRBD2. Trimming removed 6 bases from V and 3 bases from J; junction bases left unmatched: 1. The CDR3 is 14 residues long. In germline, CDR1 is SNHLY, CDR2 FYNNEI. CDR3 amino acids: CASRLAGGKNIQYF. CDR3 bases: TGTGCCAGCAGGCTAGCGGGAGGCAAAAACATTCAGTACTTC.

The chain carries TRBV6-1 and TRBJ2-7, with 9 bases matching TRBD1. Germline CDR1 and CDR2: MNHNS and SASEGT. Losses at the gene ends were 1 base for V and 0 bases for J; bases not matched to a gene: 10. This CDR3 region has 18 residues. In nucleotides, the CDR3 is TGTGCCAGCAGTGAAGTAGGGTTTGGACAGGGGAACTCCTACGAGCAGTACTTC. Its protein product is CASSEVGFGQGNSYEQYF.

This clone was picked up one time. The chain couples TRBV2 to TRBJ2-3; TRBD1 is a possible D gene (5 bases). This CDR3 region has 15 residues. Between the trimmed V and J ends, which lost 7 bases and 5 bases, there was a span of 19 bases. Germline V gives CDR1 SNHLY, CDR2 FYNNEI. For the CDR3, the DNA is TGTGCCAGCATAACCCTCGTGGGGCGTGAAGATACGCAGTATTTT. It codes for CASITLVGREDTQYF. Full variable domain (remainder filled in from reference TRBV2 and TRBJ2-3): EPEVTQTPSHQVTQMGQEVILRCVPISNHLYFYWYRQILGQKVEFLVSFYNNEISEKSEIFDDQFSVERPDGSNFTLKIRSTKLEDSAMYFCASITLVGREDTQYFGPGTRLTVL.

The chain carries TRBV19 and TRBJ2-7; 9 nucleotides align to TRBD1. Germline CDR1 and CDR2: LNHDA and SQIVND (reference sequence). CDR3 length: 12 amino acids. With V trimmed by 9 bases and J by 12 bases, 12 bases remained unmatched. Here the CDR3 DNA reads TGTGCCAGACCCCGGGACAGGGTAATCCGGTACTTC. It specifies CARPRDRVIRYF.

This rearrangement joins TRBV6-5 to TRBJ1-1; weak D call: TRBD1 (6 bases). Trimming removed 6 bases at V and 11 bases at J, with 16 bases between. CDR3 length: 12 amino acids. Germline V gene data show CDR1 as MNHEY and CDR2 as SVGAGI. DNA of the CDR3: TGTGCCAGCAGGTGGCCGACAGGAGAGGCTTTCTTT. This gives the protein CASRWPTGEAFF.

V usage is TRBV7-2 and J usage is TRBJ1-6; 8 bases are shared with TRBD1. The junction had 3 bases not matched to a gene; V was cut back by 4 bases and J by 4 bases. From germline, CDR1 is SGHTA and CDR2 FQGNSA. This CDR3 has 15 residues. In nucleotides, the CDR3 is TGTGCCAGCAGCTGGACAGGGACGTATAATTCACCCCTCCACTTT. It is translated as CASSWTGTYNSPLHF.

Written as DNA, the CDR3 is TGTGCCATCAGTGAGGGACAGGCCTCCTACGAGCAGTACTTC. Protein: CAISEGQASYEQYF. V and J are TRBV10-3 and TRBJ2-7; 7 nucleotides align to TRBD1. This CDR3 contains 14 residues. Germline loops: CDR1 ENHRY, CDR2 SYGVKD. V was pared by 2 bases and J by 0 bases, with 1 base of the junction left unmatched.

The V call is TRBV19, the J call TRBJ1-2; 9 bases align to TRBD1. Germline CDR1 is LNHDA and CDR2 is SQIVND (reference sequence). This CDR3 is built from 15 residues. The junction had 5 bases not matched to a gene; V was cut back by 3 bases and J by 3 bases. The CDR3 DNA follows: TGTGCCAGTAGTATTGGGACAGGGCGAGACTATGGCTACACCTTC. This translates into CASSIGTGRDYGYTF.

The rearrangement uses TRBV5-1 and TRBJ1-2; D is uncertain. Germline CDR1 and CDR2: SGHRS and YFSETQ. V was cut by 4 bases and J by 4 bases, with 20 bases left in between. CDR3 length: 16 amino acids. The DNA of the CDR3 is TGCGCCAGCAGCCTGCCTGGTGGGCAGATCGGCTATGGCTACACCTTC. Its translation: CASSLPGGQIGYGYTF.

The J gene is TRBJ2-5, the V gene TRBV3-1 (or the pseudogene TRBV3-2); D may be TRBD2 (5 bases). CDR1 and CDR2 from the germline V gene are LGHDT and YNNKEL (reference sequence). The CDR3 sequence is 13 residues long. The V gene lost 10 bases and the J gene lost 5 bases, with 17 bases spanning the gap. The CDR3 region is CATGESFGETQYF. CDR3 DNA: TGTGCCACCGGGGAGTCCTTCGGGGAGACCCAGTACTTC.

The CDR3 loop reads CASSLEASGPYEQYF. The CDR3 DNA reads as TGTGCCAGCAGTTTAGAGGCTAGCGGACCCTACGAGCAGTACTTC. This chain uses TRBV27 with TRBJ2-7; 7 positions match TRBD2. Germline V gives CDR1 MNHEY, CDR2 SMNVEV (reference sequence). There are 15 residues in the CDR3. The trim removed 2 bases at V and 2 bases at J, leaving 6 bases unmatched.

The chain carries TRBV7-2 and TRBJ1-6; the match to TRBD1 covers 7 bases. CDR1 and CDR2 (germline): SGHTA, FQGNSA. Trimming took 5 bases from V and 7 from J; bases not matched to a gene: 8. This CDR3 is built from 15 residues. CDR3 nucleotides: TGTGCCAGCAGCAATAGGGGGACAGAGAATTCACCCCTCCACTTT. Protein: CASSNRGTENSPLHF.

The CDR3 DNA follows: TGTGCCAGCAGTTACTCATGGACAGGGATGAACACTGAAGCTTTCTTT. Translating it yields CASSYSWTGMNTEAFF. The V and J genes are TRBV6-5 and TRBJ1-1; 8 positions agree with TRBD1. The germline V gene has CDR1 MNHEY and CDR2 SVGAGI. The CDR3 spans 16 residues. Trimming at V came to 0 bases and at J to 0 bases, leaving 3 bases not matched to a gene.

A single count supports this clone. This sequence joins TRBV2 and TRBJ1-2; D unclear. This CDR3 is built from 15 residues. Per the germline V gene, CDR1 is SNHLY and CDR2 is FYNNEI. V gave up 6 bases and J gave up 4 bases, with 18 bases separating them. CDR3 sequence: CASREDWRTRYGYTF. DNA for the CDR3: TGTGCCAGCAGGGAGGATTGGCGGACCCGCTATGGCTACACCTTC.

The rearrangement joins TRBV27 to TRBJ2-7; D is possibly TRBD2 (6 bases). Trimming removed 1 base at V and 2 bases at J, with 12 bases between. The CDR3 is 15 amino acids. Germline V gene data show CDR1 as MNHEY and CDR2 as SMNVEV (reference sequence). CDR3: CASSLFGTQTYEQYF. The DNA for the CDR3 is TGTGCCAGCAGTTTATTCGGGACTCAGACCTACGAGCAGTACTTC.